This T cell receptor beta chain was found in a study of cytomegalovirus exposure and HLA in healthy donors. Looking at the study overall: An earlier analysis identified some 110 million unique TCR beta sequences in approximately 170 million T cells. General study findings and limits: In presence/absence analyses, roughly uniform sequencing depth across donors was assumed.

For this clone: Its antigen is undetermined.

PCR used 60 Vbeta primers and 13 Jbeta primers. Sequenced by immunoSEQ multiplex PCR; TCRdb stores in-frame clones only, minus some. The table shows some 200,000 clones, with around 80% occurring only once. The V gene's germline CDR1 is MDHEN and CDR2 SYDVKM. Losses at the gene ends were 10 bases for V and 2 bases for J; bases not matched to a gene: 11. CDR3 length: 14 amino acids. The sequencing input was PBMCs. The chain joins TRBV28 to TRBJ2-7; 7 positions agree with TRBD1. The sequence came from a man aged 40-49 years in good health and CMV-seropositive. The CDR3 DNA sequence: TGTGCCACCCAGGGGGAGACTCGAGCCTACGAGCAGTACTTC. This translates into CATQGETRAYEQYF. The whole variable domain, remainder taken from reference TRBV28 and TRBJ2-7, is DVKVTQSSRYLVKRTGEKVFLECVQDMDHENMFWYRQDPGLGLRLIYFSYDVKMKEKGDIPEGYSVSREKKERFSLILESASTNQTSMYLCATQGETRAYEQYFGPGTRLTVT.